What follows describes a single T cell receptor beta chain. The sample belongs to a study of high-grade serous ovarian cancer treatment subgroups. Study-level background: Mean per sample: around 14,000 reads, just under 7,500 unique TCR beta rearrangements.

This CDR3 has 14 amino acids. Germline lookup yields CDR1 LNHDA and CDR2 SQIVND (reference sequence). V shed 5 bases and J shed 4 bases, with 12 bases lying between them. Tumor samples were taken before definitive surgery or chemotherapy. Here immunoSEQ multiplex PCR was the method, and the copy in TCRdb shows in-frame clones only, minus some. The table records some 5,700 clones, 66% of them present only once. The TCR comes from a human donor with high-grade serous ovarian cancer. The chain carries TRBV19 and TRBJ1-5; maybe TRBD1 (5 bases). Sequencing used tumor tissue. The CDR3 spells CASSRQGTNQPQHF. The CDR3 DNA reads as TGTGCCAGTAGTCGGCAGGGCACAAATCAGCCCCAGCATTTT.